This entry lists 32 T cell receptor beta chains sequenced from one sample in a study of T cell repertoires in cytomegalovirus infection. TCRdb recomputed calls from the reads with MiXCR, one row per CDR3 protein. The sample consists of 450,000 to 650,000 distinct CDR3 sequences, approximately 25% of them appearing once. Sample: PBMCs. The source of these receptors is a human donor in good health (CMV status not recorded). Some clones in this sample may be carry-over from other donors' samples.

The rearrangement links TRBV27 to TRBJ1-1; D is uncertain. The V end lost 5 bases, the J end lost 0 bases, and 10 bases lay between the germline ends. Germline V gene lookup returns CDR1 MNHEY and CDR2 SMNVEV (reference sequence). The CDR3 spans 14 residues. DNA for the CDR3: TGTGCCAGCAGTGCCCGACCCCTGAACACTGAAGCTTTCTTT. Its protein is CASSARPLNTEAFF.

This chain links TRBV6-6 with TRBJ2-7, with TRBD2 matching 16 bases. The CDR3 is made up of 15 amino acids. Germline lookup yields CDR1 MNHNY and CDR2 SVGAGI (reference sequence). The V gene end was trimmed by 5 bases and the J gene end by 12 bases; junction bases not matched to a gene: 10. CDR3 region: CASSVPGLAGGPWYF. CDR3 nucleotides: TGTGCCAGCAGTGTACCGGGACTAGCGGGAGGGCCGTGGTACTTC.

This clonotype was recorded at least ten times. The chain recombines TRBV7-9 with TRBJ1-4, with D unclear. The CDR3 consists of 13 residues. Trimming took 4 bases from V and 12 from J, leaving 15 bases between them. CDR1 and CDR2 from the germline V gene are SEHNR and FQNEAQ (reference sequence). CDR3 DNA sequence: TGTGCCAGCAGCTCCCACAACACGGTTCAACTGTTTTTT. Translation gives CASSSHNTVQLFF.

The J gene is TRBJ1-4, the V gene TRBV19; possible D gene TRBD1, 5 bases. This CDR3 has 14 residues. Germline V gives CDR1 LNHDA, CDR2 SQIVND (reference sequence). V was clipped by 8 bases and J by 8 bases, with 18 bases between them. CDR3 sequence reads: CASRPGPGAEKLFF. In nucleotides, the CDR3 is TGTGCCAGTCGACCGGGACCCGGAGCAGAAAAACTGTTTTTT.

The V gene is TRBV29-1, the J gene TRBJ2-4; D is ambiguous. The CDR3 extends over 12 amino acids. CDR1 is SQVTM, CDR2 ANQGSEA, per germline. V was trimmed by 4 bases and J by 6 bases, leaving 10 bases between them. CDR3 sequence reads: CSVADGVNIQYF. CDR3 DNA sequence: TGCAGCGTTGCGGATGGTGTAAACATTCAGTACTTC.

The V call is TRBV7-2, the J call TRBJ2-1; 8 bases line up with TRBD2. This CDR3 has 15 amino acids. Germline V gene sequence: CDR1 SGHTA, CDR2 FQGNSA. Trimming took 5 bases from V and 2 from J; bases not matched to a gene: 5. The CDR3 region is CASSPLSGTYNEQFF. CDR3 in DNA: TGTGCCAGCAGCCCACTTAGCGGGACCTACAATGAGCAGTTCTTC. Complete variable domain (other parts from reference TRBV7-2 and TRBJ2-1): GAGVSQSPSNKVTEKGKDVELRCDPISGHTALYWYRQSLGQGLEFLIYFQGNSAPDKSGLPSDRFSAERTGGSVSTLTIQRTQQEDSAVYLCASSPLSGTYNEQFFGPGTRLTVL.

This chain joins TRBV12-3 or TRBV12-4 and TRBJ2-5; the D gene is possibly TRBD2 (5 bases). The CDR3 spans 14 residues. The V and J ends lost 0 bases and 5 bases respectively, with 10 bases between them. CDR3 nucleotide sequence: TGTGCCAGCAGTTTAGCGGGAGTATGGGAGACCCAGTACTTC. It specifies CASSLAGVWETQYF.

This clonotype was recorded at least ten times. This chain links TRBV7-2 with TRBJ1-3; D not resolved. V was shortened by 5 bases and J by 4 bases, with 9 bases between the two germline ends. Germline V gene lookup returns CDR1 SGHTA and CDR2 FQGNSA. The CDR3 has 13 amino acids. The CDR3 region is CASSPRAGNTIYF. CDR3 nucleotides: TGTGCCAGCAGCCCTCGGGCGGGAAACACCATATATTTT.

The chain couples TRBV20-1 to TRBJ2-1, with 11 positions matching TRBD2. Per germline, CDR1 DFQATT and CDR2 SNEGSKA (reference sequence). The J segment lost 6 bases and the V segment lost 2 bases, leaving 6 bases of the junction unmatched. The CDR3 totals 15 residues. The CDR3 spells CSARPPSGRINEQFF. The CDR3 coding sequence is TGCAGTGCTAGACCCCCTAGCGGGAGGATCAATGAGCAGTTCTTC.

The J gene is TRBJ2-7, the V gene TRBV4-3; possible D gene TRBD2, 5 bases. Germline assignment: CDR1 LGHNA and CDR2 YSLEER. CDR3 length: 15 residues. Trimming shortened V by 5 bases and J by 2 bases, and 16 bases separated the two germline ends. CDR3 protein: CASSGRLTAPYEQYF. Here the CDR3 DNA reads TGCGCCAGCAGCGGACGACTAACCGCCCCCTACGAGCAGTACTTC.

This clonotype showed up many times. The V gene is TRBV7-2, the J gene TRBJ2-2; D not certain. This CDR3 region has 15 residues. The V end lost 4 bases, the J end lost 0 bases, and 9 bases lay between the germline ends. The germline V gene has CDR1 SGHTA and CDR2 FQGNSA. The CDR3: CASSSHFANTGELFF. CDR3 nucleotide sequence: TGTGCCAGCAGCTCCCACTTTGCGAACACCGGGGAGCTGTTTTTT.

This clonotype was counted a few times. This rearrangement joins TRBV10-3 to TRBJ1-2; perhaps TRBD1 as D (6 bases). V lost 10 bases, J lost 3 bases, and 15 bases lay in between. CDR1 is ENHRY, CDR2 SYGVKD, per germline. This CDR3 comprises 13 residues. The CDR3 DNA sequence: TGTGCCACCCGGGGTCGGACAGACTATGGCTACACCTTC. Translation: CATRGRTDYGYTF.

This clonotype was counted between two and nine times. The V call is TRBV28, the J call TRBJ1-2; no clear D gene. CDR1 and CDR2 from the germline V gene are MDHEN and SYDVKM. Trimming cost V 3 bases and J 6 bases, with 14 bases left between them. The CDR3 loop spans 14 amino acids. In DNA, the CDR3 is TGTGCCAGCAGTTTTATTAATCCGGGGAATGGCTACACCTTC. It is translated as CASSFINPGNGYTF.

CDR3 loop: CAWSRTGTTGELFF. The CDR3 DNA follows: TGTGCCTGGAGTAGGACAGGAACCACCGGGGAGCTGTTTTTT. The chain carries TRBV30 and TRBJ2-2; 7 bases align to TRBD1. Germline loops: CDR1 GTSNPN, CDR2 SVGIG (reference sequence). The CDR3 sequence is 14 residues long. V lost 2 bases to trimming and J lost 4 bases; unmatched junction nucleotides: 4. Supplemented by reference TRBV30 and TRBJ2-2, the full variable domain reads SQTIHQWPATLVQPVGSPLSLECTVEGTSNPNLYWYRQAAGRGLQLLFYSVGIGQISSEVPQNLSASRPQDRQFILSSKKLLLSDSGFYLCAWSRTGTTGELFFGEGSRLTVL.

The chain joins TRBV29-1 to TRBJ2-2, with D uncertain. CDR3 length equals 13 residues. The germline CDR1 and CDR2 sequences are SQVTM and ANQGSEA. Deletions cut 4 bases from V and 1 base from J, with 7 bases between. The DNA of the CDR3 is TGCAGCGTTGTTGCTATGAACACCGGGGAGCTGTTTTTT. It is translated as CSVVAMNTGELFF.

This clonotype was seen more than once but under ten times. V gene TRBV25-1 combines with J gene TRBJ1-3; D uncertain. Germline V gene sequence: CDR1 MGHDK, CDR2 SYGVNS. The V gene lost 3 bases and the J gene lost 0 bases, with 6 bases spanning the gap. The CDR3 runs 14 residues. The CDR3: CASSDAGSGNTIYF. In DNA form, the CDR3 reads TGTGCCAGCAGTGATGCGGGCTCTGGAAACACCATATATTTT.

This clonotype was seen ten or more times. The rearrangement joins TRBV7-2 to TRBJ2-5, with TRBD2 matching 12 bases. Germline-derived CDR1 and CDR2 are SGHTA and FQGNSA. V trimming: 5 bases; J trimming: 5 bases; junction bases outside the gene matches: 9. This CDR3 contains 16 residues. CDR3 sequence (DNA): TGTGCCAGCAGCCACCGACTAGCGGGAGTCCTTGAGACCCAGTACTTC. Amino acids: CASSHRLAGVLETQYF.

This rearrangement joins TRBV5-8 to TRBJ2-1; D remains unclear. The CDR3 has 17 residues. Trimming cost V 0 bases and J 0 bases, with 13 bases left between them. Germline V gives CDR1 SGHTS, CDR2 YDEGEE. The CDR3 region has the DNA TGTGCCAGCAGCTTGGGACCAAAATACCTCTCCTACAATGAGCAGTTCTTC. It specifies CASSLGPKYLSYNEQFF.

The CDR3 protein is CATSSSGTGTDTQYF. DNA for the CDR3: TGTGCCACCAGCTCCTCCGGGACAGGGACAGATACGCAGTATTTT. This rearrangement joins TRBV24-1 to TRBJ2-3, with 9 bases fitting TRBD1. This CDR3 region has 15 residues. Losses at the gene ends were 7 bases for V and 3 bases for J; bases not matched to a gene: 7. The germline gives CDR1 KGHDR, CDR2 SFDVKD.

J is TRBJ2-1 and V is TRBV7-9; no clear D. Trimming removed 0 bases at V and 1 base at J, with 4 bases between. The CDR3 covers 14 residues. Germline-derived CDR1 and CDR2 are SEHNR and FQNEAQ (reference sequence). The CDR3 coding sequence is TGTGCCAGCAGCTTAGCGATATCCTACAATGAGCAGTTCTTC. This gives the protein CASSLAISYNEQFF.

The CDR3 DNA reads TGTGCCAGCAGTGCCTTGCTCGGAGAAGCTTTCTTT. Protein product: CASSALLGEAFF. V is TRBV6-5 and J is TRBJ1-1; D uncertain. This CDR3 is 12 amino acids long. Germline V gene lookup returns CDR1 MNHEY and CDR2 SVGAGI. Trimming removed 5 bases at V and 8 bases at J, with 12 bases between.

This clonotype was detected only a few times. The chain couples TRBV4-3 to TRBJ1-1; TRBD1 matches at 7 bases. V dropped 2 bases and J dropped 3; count of bases not matched to a gene: 3. The CDR3 sequence is 14 residues long. CDR1 LGHNA and CDR2 YSLEER come from the germline V gene. The DNA of the CDR3 is TGCGCCAGCAGCCAATATACAGGGGACACTGAAGCTTTCTTT. Translation gives CASSQYTGDTEAFF.

CDR3 region: CASSPYRVTGELFF. CDR3 DNA: TGTGCCAGCAGCCCCTACAGGGTTACCGGGGAGCTGTTTTTT. The rearrangement uses TRBV7-8 and TRBJ2-2; D may be TRBD1 (6 bases). CDR1 and CDR2 (germline): SGHVS, FQNEAQ. Between the trimmed V and J ends, which lost 5 bases and 5 bases, there was a span of 12 bases. The CDR3 loop spans 14 amino acids.

There are a few counts of this clonotype. The chain employs TRBV28 and TRBJ1-1, with D uncertain. The CDR3 is 14 residues long. Looked up from germline, CDR1 is MDHEN and CDR2 is SYDVKM. Trimming removed 5 bases from V and 1 base from J, with 11 bases in between. The DNA of the CDR3 is TGTGCCAGCAGTATCCTGACACCGAACACTGAAGCTTTCTTT. As protein: CASSILTPNTEAFF.

V and J are TRBV6-2 or TRBV6-3 and TRBJ2-7, with 8 positions matching TRBD1. With V trimmed by 2 bases and J by 5 bases, 5 bases remained unmatched. CDR1 and CDR2 from the germline V gene are MNHEY and SVGEGT. This CDR3 has 14 amino acids. DNA of the CDR3: TGTGCCAGCAGTTACAGCAGGGGGCTGAACGAGCAGTACGTC. Protein sequence: CASSYSRGLNEQYV.

This clonotype has only a few counts. The chain is built from TRBV7-2 and TRBJ1-3; D remains ambiguous. From germline, CDR1 is SGHTA and CDR2 FQGNSA. This CDR3 contains 15 residues. With 5 bases removed from V and 0 bases from J, the gap between germline ends came to 11 bases. CDR3 nucleotide sequence: TGTGCCAGCAGCCGCCCCATGGCCTCTGGAAACACCATATATTTT. Protein: CASSRPMASGNTIYF.

The sample holds many counts of this clonotype. V is TRBV7-2 and J is TRBJ1-4; 7 bases are shared with TRBD1. Germline values: CDR1 SGHTA, CDR2 FQGNSA. The CDR3 is made up of 15 amino acids. The junction had 6 bases not matched to a gene; V was cut back by 5 bases and J by 3 bases. The DNA for the CDR3 is TGTGCCAGCAGCGTAAGGGGACAGCCTAATGAAAAACTGTTTTTT. Translation: CASSVRGQPNEKLFF.

This chain connects TRBV28 to TRBJ2-5; 8 bases agree with TRBD2. CDR1 and CDR2 from the germline V gene are MDHEN and SYDVKM. V lost 1 base, J lost 6 bases, and 7 bases stayed unmatched. This CDR3 is 15 amino acids long. Written as DNA, the CDR3 is TGTGCCAGCAGTTTATCGGGAGGGCCTCGAAAGACCCAGTACTTC. Translating gives CASSLSGGPRKTQYF.

This chain connects TRBV7-2 to TRBJ2-1, with 8 bases aligning to TRBD1. The CDR3 is 15 residues long. Germline values: CDR1 SGHTA, CDR2 FQGNSA. The J segment lost 4 bases and the V segment lost 6 bases, leaving 8 bases of the junction unmatched. CDR3 loop: CASRPDRALYNEQFF. As DNA, the CDR3 is TGTGCCAGCAGGCCGGACAGGGCACTATACAATGAGCAGTTCTTC.

The chain has TRBV5-4 and TRBJ2-2; a possible D gene is TRBD2 (6 bases). The V gene lost 0 bases and the J gene lost 2 bases, with 20 bases spanning the gap. The CDR3 runs 19 residues. Germline CDR1 and CDR2: SGHNT and YYREEE (reference sequence). The CDR3 is CASSLGGAIGGDNTGELFF. The CDR3 DNA sequence: TGTGCCAGCAGCTTGGGCGGCGCCATCGGGGGTGATAACACCGGGGAGCTGTTTTTT. Full variable domain (remainder filled in from reference TRBV5-4 and TRBJ2-2): ETGVTQSPTHLIKTRGQQVTLRCSSQSGHNTVSWYQQALGQGPQFIFQYYREEENGRGNFPPRFSGLQFPNYSSELNVNALELDDSALYLCASSLGGAIGGDNTGELFFGEGSRLTVL.

The chain uses TRBV12-3 or TRBV12-4 and TRBJ1-2; no clear D gene. The CDR3 loop spans 17 amino acids. V gave up 2 bases and J gave up 5 bases, with 21 bases separating them. The DNA of the CDR3 is TGTGCCAGCAGTTTAACCACGGGAGACCCACCTTTGTATGGCTACACCTTC. It yields the protein CASSLTTGDPPLYGYTF.

V gene TRBV20-1 combines with J gene TRBJ2-3; 7 nucleotides match TRBD2. Germline V gives CDR1 DFQATT, CDR2 SNEGSKA (reference sequence). CDR3 length: 14 amino acids. Trimming took 0 bases from V and 3 from J; bases not matched to a gene: 3. CDR3 sequence reads: CSAREGGRTDTQYF. Written as DNA, the CDR3 is TGCAGTGCTAGAGAGGGAGGGAGAACAGATACGCAGTATTTT.